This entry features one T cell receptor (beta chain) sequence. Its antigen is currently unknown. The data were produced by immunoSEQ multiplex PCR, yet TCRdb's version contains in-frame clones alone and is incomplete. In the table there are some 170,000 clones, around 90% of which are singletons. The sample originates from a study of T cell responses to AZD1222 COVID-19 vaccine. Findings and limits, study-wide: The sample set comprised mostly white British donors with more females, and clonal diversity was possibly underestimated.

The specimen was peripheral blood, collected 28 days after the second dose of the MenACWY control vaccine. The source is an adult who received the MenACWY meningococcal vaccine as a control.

The CDR3 DNA follows: TGTGCCAGCAGCTTGTTTTACAGGGTAAATTCACCCCTCCACTTT. Residues: CASSLFYRVNSPLHF. This chain joins TRBV5-6 and TRBJ1-6; D is possibly TRBD1 (6 bases). The CDR3 is 15 residues long. CDR1 and CDR2 (germline): SGHDT, YYEEEE. With 1 base removed from V and 7 bases from J, the gap between germline ends came to 12 bases.